The rows below give T cell receptor beta chains drawn from one sample of a study of post-analysis software for immune sequencing data. TCRdb ran MiXCR on the PCR reads and lists one entry per CDR3 protein. The sample shows roughly 800,000 distinct CDR3 sequences, around 50% of them seen only once. Material for sequencing was blood. The source is a girl aged 5-17 years with multiple sclerosis. The CDR3 runs from the conserved cysteine through the conserved F or W. D genes are given only for firm matches. Expanded clones are given a class, and other clones once, few, many or no size at all.

cdr3_length,v_call,clone_size,j_call,d_call,cdr3_nt,cdr3_aa
14,TRBV29-1,once,TRBJ2-3,TRBD1,TGCAGCGAGACTCGACAGGGGGCAGGAGATACGCAGTATTTT,CSETRQGAGDTQYF
14,TRBV2,few,TRBJ2-7,-,TGTGCCAGCAGTGTTTTTGGGGCAACGTACGAGCAGTACTTC,CASSVFGATYEQYF
16,TRBV20-1,-,TRBJ2-7,TRBD1,TGCAGTGCTAGACCGACCCGACAGGGTTTGTACTACGAGCAGTACTTC,CSARPTRQGLYYEQYF
13,TRBV9,-,TRBJ2-1,-,TGTGCCAGCAGCGTAGTAATCTACAATGAGCAGTTCTTC,CASSVVIYNEQFF
13,TRBV29-1,-,TRBJ2-1,-,TGCAGCGCCATTGCCAGGGGGGGGAATGAGCAGTTCTTC,CSAIARGGNEQFF
15,TRBV7-9,few,TRBJ2-5,TRBD1,TGTGCCAGCAGCTCGGGGACAGGGGGCTTTGAGACCCAGTACTTC,CASSSGTGGFETQYF
18,TRBV6-5,-,TRBJ1-5,-,TGTGCCAGCAGTTCCTACTTTCCCGGGACGGCGAGCAATCAGCCCCAGCATTTT,CASSSYFPGTASNQPQHF
15,TRBV12-3/TRBV12-4,few,TRBJ1-2,TRBD1,TGTGCCAGCACCCAGGGGGCGTGGGGTAACTATGGCTACACCTTC,CASTQGAWGNYGYTF
16,TRBV5-4,-,TRBJ2-7,TRBD2,TGTGCCAGCAGCTTGGGGGACGGGAGGCGTTCCTACGAGCAGTACTTC,CASSLGDGRRSYEQYF
18,TRBV10-3,-,TRBJ2-7,TRBD2,TGTGCCATCAGTGACCCAATTAAGGCGGGGGGGCTGTCCTACGAGCAGTACTTC,CAISDPIKAGGLSYEQYF
12,TRBV20-1,-,TRBJ2-7,-,TGCAGTGCTACCCCGACCGGATACGAGCAGTACTTC,CSATPTGYEQYF
16,TRBV7-2,-,TRBJ2-3,TRBD2,TGTGCCAGCAGCCTATCTGCTAGCGGGGGTAATAAAACGCAGTATTTT,CASSLSASGGNKTQYF
10,TRBV29-1,-,TRBJ1-2,-,TGCAGCGTTGAGGGTTATAGCTACACCTTC,CSVEGYSYTF
12,TRBV20-1,-,TRBJ2-3,-,TGCAGTGCTCCTAGACGGGGGCGTACGCAGTATTTT,CSAPRRGRTQYF
14,TRBV29-1,-,TRBJ2-3,TRBD2,TGCAGCGTCGGTAGCGGGAGGGAGGGAAATACGCAGTATTTT,CSVGSGREGNTQYF
13,TRBV20-1,-,TRBJ2-7,-,TGCAGTGCTAGATCCGACAGCGCCTACGAGCAGTACTTC,CSARSDSAYEQYF
18,TRBV29-1,-,TRBJ2-1,TRBD2,TGCAGCGTTCTTCCGGGACTAGCGGGGGGAAACTCCTACAATGAGCAGTTCTTC,CSVLPGLAGGNSYNEQFF
16,TRBV7-9,-,TRBJ2-7,TRBD1,TGTGCCAGCAGCCTTACGACAGGGGGGAACTCCTACGAGCAGTACTTC,CASSLTTGGNSYEQYF
14,TRBV29-1,-,TRBJ2-7,TRBD1,TGCAGCGTGGCCGGGACAGGGGTAACCTACGAGCAGTACTTC,CSVAGTGVTYEQYF
14,TRBV29-1,few,TRBJ2-7,TRBD1,TGCAGCTCCAAACCGGGACAGGCGACCTACGAGCAGTACTTC,CSSKPGQATYEQYF
15,TRBV20-1,-,TRBJ2-2,TRBD1,TGCAGTCGAGACCGGGACAGGGGAGACACCGGGGAGCTGTTTTTT,CSRDRDRGDTGELFF
16,TRBV29-1,few,TRBJ2-7,TRBD1,TGCAGCGTTGCCACTTACAGGGGCCGGGATGACTACGAGCAGTACTTC,CSVATYRGRDDYEQYF